The clone carrying this T cell receptor (beta chain) was detected many times. Its target is not known. These data are taken from a study of Graves' ophthalmopathy and Graves' hyperthyroidism. Findings and caveats of the study: For predicting ophthalmopathy progression, the model had 70.59% sensitivity and nearly 75% specificity. Detection in blood was also observed for most expanded thyroid clonotypes above 0.001 frequency.

Scientists amplified the TCR beta CDR3 regions from RNA transcripts. RT-PCR with HTBI primers came first, then second-round multiplex PCR. TCRdb recomputed calls from the multiplex PCR reads with MiXCR, one row per CDR3 protein. The profile shows a few hundred thousand distinct CDR3 sequences, roughly 15% of them singletons. The germline V and J ends were trimmed by 0 bases and 5 bases, with 7 bases remaining between them. The CDR3 extends over 13 amino acids. The receptor was derived from an adult woman with stable Graves' hyperthyroidism. Sequences were obtained from peripheral blood. The chain combines TRBV12-3 or TRBV12-4 with TRBJ2-5, with D unclear. The CDR3 DNA reads TGTGCCAGCAGTTTAGCGGGAATTGAGACCCAGTACTTC. It translates to CASSLAGIETQYF.